This T cell receptor (beta chain) was recorded in a study of PD-L1 blockade in urothelial cancer. The ends lost 4 bases at V and 5 bases at J; junction bases unmatched: 7. CDR1 is PRHDT and CDR2 is FYEKMQ in the germline V gene (reference sequence). The CDR3 spans 14 residues. Libraries were prepared by immunoSEQ multiplex PCR; TCRdb keeps only in-frame clonotypes and omits some of them. This repertoire shows 17,000 or so clones, roughly 87% found once; its top ten account for about 6%. V gene TRBV13 combines with J gene TRBJ1-1; 7 positions match TRBD1. The TCR originated in a man aged 50-60 years with urothelial cancer. This sample comprised PBMCs, obtained around atezolizumab (anti-PD-L1) treatment. CDR3 in amino acids: CASSSTDRRTEAFF. As DNA, the CDR3 is TGTGCCAGCAGCTCAACGGACAGGCGGACTGAAGCTTTCTTT.